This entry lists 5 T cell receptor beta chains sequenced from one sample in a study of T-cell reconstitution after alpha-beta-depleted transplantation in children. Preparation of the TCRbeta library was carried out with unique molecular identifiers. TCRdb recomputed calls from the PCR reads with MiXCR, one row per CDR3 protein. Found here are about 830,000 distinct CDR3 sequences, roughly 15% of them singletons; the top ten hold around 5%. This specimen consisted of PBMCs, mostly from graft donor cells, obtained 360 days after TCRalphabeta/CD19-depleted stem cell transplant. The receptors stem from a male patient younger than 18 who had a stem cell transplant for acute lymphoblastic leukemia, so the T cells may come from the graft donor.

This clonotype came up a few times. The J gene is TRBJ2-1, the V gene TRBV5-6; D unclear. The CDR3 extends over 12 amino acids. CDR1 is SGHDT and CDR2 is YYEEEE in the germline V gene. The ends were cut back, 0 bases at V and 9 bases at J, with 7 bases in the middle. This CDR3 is CASSLANGEQFF. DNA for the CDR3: TGTGCCAGCAGCTTGGCCAATGGTGAGCAGTTCTTC.

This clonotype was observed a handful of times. CDR3 residues: CSARADRIILDDQGEETQYF. The CDR3, as DNA: TGCAGTGCTAGGGCGGACCGAATCATTTTGGACGACCAGGGTGAGGAGACCCAGTACTTC. The chain uses TRBV20-1 and TRBJ2-5, with a tentative D call TRBD1 (5 bases). Germline lookup yields CDR1 DFQATT and CDR2 SNEGSKA (reference sequence). V was trimmed by 3 bases and J by 5 bases, leaving 34 bases between them. The CDR3 extends over 20 amino acids.

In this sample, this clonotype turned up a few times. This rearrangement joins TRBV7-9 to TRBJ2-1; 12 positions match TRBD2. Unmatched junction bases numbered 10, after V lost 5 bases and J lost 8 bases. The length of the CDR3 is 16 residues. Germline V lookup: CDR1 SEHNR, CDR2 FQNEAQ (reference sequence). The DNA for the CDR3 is TGTGCCAGCAGCAAGACTAGCGGGAGAGTTCGGGATGAGCAGTTCTTC. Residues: CASSKTSGRVRDEQFF.

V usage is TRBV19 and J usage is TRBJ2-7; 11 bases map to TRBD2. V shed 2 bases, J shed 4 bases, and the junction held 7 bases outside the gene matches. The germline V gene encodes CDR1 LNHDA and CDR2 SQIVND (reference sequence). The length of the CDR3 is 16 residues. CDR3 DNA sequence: TGTGCCAGTAGTATATTTGGCCGGACTAGCGGGTACGAGCAGTACTTC. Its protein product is CASSIFGRTSGYEQYF.

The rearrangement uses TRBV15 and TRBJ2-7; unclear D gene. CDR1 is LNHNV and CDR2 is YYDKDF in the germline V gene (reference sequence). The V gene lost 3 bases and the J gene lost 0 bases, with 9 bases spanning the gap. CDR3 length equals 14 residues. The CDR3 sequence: CATSRIISSYEQYF. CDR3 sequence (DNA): TGTGCCACCAGCAGGATCATTAGCTCCTACGAGCAGTACTTC.